This record concerns one T cell receptor (beta chain) sequence. The antigen remains undetermined. This entry belongs to a study of chemoradiotherapy in HPV16-positive cancers. The CDR3 loop spans 13 amino acids. The germline V gene encodes CDR1 SGHTA and CDR2 FQGNSA. The germline V and J ends were trimmed by 6 bases and 6 bases, with 14 bases remaining between them. Findings and limits, study-wide: HPV-responsive T-cell expansion during chemoradiotherapy was linked to improved recurrence-free survival in HPV16-positive patients.

Over chemoradiotherapy, repertoires were sampled more than once. Sequenced by immunoSEQ multiplex PCR; TCRdb stores in-frame clones only, minus some. The top ten hold 4% to 5% of the sample, which has tens of thousands of clones, approximately 91% seen once. The chain links TRBV7-2 to TRBJ1-1; D not certain. The sample consisted of blood, taken from a patient who underwent chemoradiotherapy. This TCR was recovered from a human donor with HPV-associated anogenital cancer. CDR3 DNA sequence: TGTGCCAGCAGTAGCCGAGCGGCCCCTGAAGCTTTCTTT. Its translation is CASSSRAAPEAFF.